The 30 T cell receptor beta chains listed next were all sequenced from one sample in a study of Ad26.COV2.S vaccination and SARS-CoV-2 variants. Regarding treatment: around 19 received Ad26.COV2.S at low or high dose, single or two shots; 5 received placebo; per-sample allocation not given. Sampling was done on day 63 after the first vaccine or placebo injection. This table comes from immunoSEQ multiplex PCR, and its TCRdb copy is limited to in-frame clones, with some not included. The table shows some 500,000 clones, with about 88% occurring only once. The starting material was peripheral blood, obtained in a trial of Ad26.COV2.S vaccine versus placebo. The receptors originated from a person aged 18-60 years who received the Ad26.COV2.S COVID-19 vaccine or a placebo.

The CDR3: CASSGGQGQRGYTF. For the CDR3, the DNA is TGTGCCAGCAGCGGCGGGCAGGGGCAAAGGGGCTACACCTTC. The rearrangement joins TRBV11-3 to TRBJ1-2; possibly TRBD1 for D (6 bases). CDR3 length equals 14 residues. V was clipped by 5 bases and J by 8 bases, with 18 bases between them. The V gene's germline CDR1 is SGHNT and CDR2 YENEEA. Full variable domain (rest looked up from reference TRBV11-3 and TRBJ1-2): EAGVVQSPRYKIIEKKQPVAFWCNPISGHNTLYWYLQNLGQGPELLIRYENEEAVDDSQLPKDRFSAERLKGVDSTLKIQPAELGDSAVYLCASSGGQGQRGYTFGSGTRLTVV.

The chain combines TRBV7-2 with TRBJ2-1; TRBD1 matches 7 bases. CDR1 and CDR2 (germline): SGHTA, FQGNSA. The CDR3 loop spans 15 amino acids. The ends lost 0 bases at V and 2 bases at J; junction bases unmatched: 1. CDR3 nucleotide sequence: TGTGCCAGCAGCTTAGCAGGACAGGCCTACAATGAGCAGTTCTTC. Translating it yields CASSLAGQAYNEQFF. The complete variable domain, with remaining parts taken from reference TRBV7-2 and TRBJ2-1, reads GAGVSQSPSNKVTEKGKDVELRCDPISGHTALYWYRQSLGQGLEFLIYFQGNSAPDKSGLPSDRFSAERTGGSVSTLTIQRTQQEDSAVYLCASSLAGQAYNEQFFGPGTRLTVL.

The genes are TRBV7-2 and TRBJ2-7, with D unclear. The CDR3 extends over 15 amino acids. Germline loops: CDR1 SGHTA, CDR2 FQGNSA. V was shortened by 2 bases and J by 0 bases, with 11 bases between the two germline ends. The CDR3 here is CASSLYGWSSYEQYV. The DNA for the CDR3 is TGTGCCAGCAGCTTATACGGGTGGAGCTCCTACGAGCAGTACGTC.

The chain carries TRBV6-5 and TRBJ2-7; TRBD2 agrees at 8 bases. This CDR3 spans 13 amino acids. Germline-derived CDR1 and CDR2 are MNHEY and SVGAGI. Trimming at V came to 6 bases and at J to 6 bases, leaving 7 bases not matched to a gene. CDR3 residues: CASRPGLAREQYF. The CDR3 nucleotides are TGTGCCAGCAGACCCGGACTAGCTCGCGAGCAGTACTTC.

V usage is TRBV7-2 and J usage is TRBJ2-3; TRBD2 aligns across 8 bases. The CDR3 is made up of 16 amino acids. J gave up 4 bases and V 0 bases, and 6 bases lay outside the gene matches. CDR1 and CDR2 (germline): SGHTA, FQGNSA. The CDR3 sequence is CASSLAPGGPADTQYF. Here the CDR3 DNA reads TGTGCCAGCAGCTTAGCACCGGGAGGGCCAGCAGATACGCAGTATTTT.

The gene calls are TRBV7-9 and TRBJ1-1; unclear D gene. The V and J ends lost 2 bases and 2 bases respectively, with 12 bases between them. This CDR3 is 15 amino acids long. Germline V gene data show CDR1 as SEHNR and CDR2 as FQNEAQ (reference sequence). The CDR3 region is CASSLTATHNTEAFF. DNA of the CDR3: TGTGCCAGCAGCTTAACTGCAACTCATAACACTGAAGCTTTCTTT.

This chain connects TRBV9 to TRBJ1-4; D not certain. The germline gives CDR1 SGDLS, CDR2 YYNGEE. Trimming left V 3 bases short and J 4 bases short, with 4 bases between. The CDR3 spans 12 residues. Here the CDR3 DNA reads TGTGCCAGCAGCGGGAGTAATGAAAAACTGTTTTTT. It encodes CASSGSNEKLFF.

J is TRBJ1-5 and V is TRBV28, with TRBD1 matching over 8 bases. This CDR3 spans 16 amino acids. After removal of 6 bases from V and 4 bases from J, the junction contained 11 bases not matched to a gene. CDR1 is MDHEN and CDR2 is SYDVKM in the germline V gene. Written as DNA, the CDR3 is TGTGCCAGCAGCTCTCTCGACAGGGGCGGGAATCAGCCCCAGCATTTT. Its translation: CASSSLDRGGNQPQHF.

Comment on this clone: The sample has other DNA sequences that encode this CDR3 too. The rearrangement joins TRBV6-2 or TRBV6-3 to TRBJ2-2, with D unresolved. This CDR3 region has 12 residues. The germline gives CDR1 MNHEY, CDR2 SVGEGT. With 2 bases removed from V and 5 bases from J, the gap between germline ends came to 3 bases. The CDR3 loop is CASSYRTGELFF. CDR3 DNA: TGTGCCAGCAGTTACCGGACCGGGGAGCTGTTTTTT.

This chain uses TRBV5-1 with TRBJ2-7, with 7 bases matching TRBD1. Germline lookup yields CDR1 SGHRS and CDR2 YFSETQ. The CDR3 spans 14 residues. V was clipped by 1 base and J by 0 bases; unmatched bases: 1. The CDR3 is CASSLSGGSYEQYF. Written as DNA, the CDR3 is TGCGCCAGCAGCTTGTCAGGGGGCTCCTACGAGCAGTACTTC.

This clone was detected only once. This chain uses TRBV12-3 or TRBV12-4 with TRBJ1-3; D is uncertain. This CDR3 contains 13 residues. Trimming removed 3 bases at V and 4 bases at J, with 7 bases between. The DNA of the CDR3 is TGTGCCAGCAGTTTGCGCCAAGGAAACACCATATATTTT. Translation: CASSLRQGNTIYF.

The gene calls are TRBV27 and TRBJ2-5; TRBD2 agrees at 7 bases. There are 17 residues in the CDR3. J lost 1 base, V lost 2 bases, and 10 bases had no gene match. Germline loops: CDR1 MNHEY, CDR2 SMNVEV (reference sequence). In nucleotides, the CDR3 is TGTGCCAGCAGTTTAGTGGGGGGGAGGGCCCCCCAAGAGACCCAGTACTTC. It yields the protein CASSLVGGRAPQETQYF.

This chain uses TRBV2 with TRBJ2-4, with D possibly TRBD1 on 5 matching bases. Germline CDR1 reads SNHLY; CDR2 reads FYNNEI. The CDR3 runs 12 residues. V was clipped by 11 bases and J by 9 bases, with 17 bases between them. The CDR3 coding sequence is TGTGCCGTCGCCGCCCAGGGTACCATTCAGTACTTC. Its translation: CAVAAQGTIQYF.

The V call is TRBV29-1, the J call TRBJ1-1, with 8 bases lining up with TRBD1. After removal of 5 bases from V and 4 bases from J, the junction contained 6 bases not matched to a gene. Germline assignment: CDR1 SQVTM and CDR2 ANQGSEA. This CDR3 has 13 amino acids. The CDR3 spells CSVLHTGGTEAFF. The DNA for the CDR3 is TGCAGCGTTTTACACACAGGGGGCACTGAAGCTTTCTTT.

The genes are TRBV5-1 and TRBJ1-1; possible D gene TRBD1, 6 bases. Germline V gene data show CDR1 as SGHRS and CDR2 as YFSETQ. This CDR3 spans 17 amino acids. V gave up 4 bases and J gave up 0 bases, with 19 bases separating them. The CDR3 reads CASSQMAGGGMNTEAFF. CDR3 DNA sequence: TGCGCCAGCAGCCAGATGGCGGGGGGCGGAATGAACACTGAAGCTTTCTTT.

The chain is built from TRBV5-5 and TRBJ1-2; TRBD1 aligns across 9 bases. The CDR3 contains 14 residues. The V gene's germline CDR1 is SGHKS and CDR2 YYEKEE (reference sequence). V lost 3 bases to trimming and J lost 7 bases; unmatched junction nucleotides: 7. The CDR3: CASSSTGGAVGYTF. CDR3 nucleotide sequence: TGTGCCAGCAGCTCTACAGGGGGCGCGGTTGGCTACACCTTC.

This clone appeared once. The V and J genes are TRBV6-5 and TRBJ1-2, with 8 bases identical to TRBD1. Germline trimming cut 0 bases from V and 6 bases from J; bases unmatched to any gene: 6. The CDR3 contains 15 residues. Per germline, CDR1 MNHEY and CDR2 SVGAGI. In DNA form, the CDR3 reads TGTGCCAGCAGTTACTCCGGGGGACAGGAAAATGGCTACACCTTC. It yields the protein CASSYSGGQENGYTF.

V and J are TRBV2 and TRBJ1-1; D gene uncertain. CDR3 length equals 13 residues. V was pared by 4 bases and J by 0 bases, with 6 bases between. The germline CDR1 and CDR2 sequences are SNHLY and FYNNEI. The CDR3 is CASSADLNTEAFF. The CDR3 bases are TGTGCCAGCAGTGCTGATCTGAACACTGAAGCTTTCTTT.

V usage is TRBV18 and J usage is TRBJ2-7; no clear D gene. V was pared by 1 base and J by 0 bases, with 16 bases between. CDR1 KGHSH and CDR2 LQKENI come from the germline V gene. CDR3 length: 17 residues. The CDR3 nucleotides are TGTGCCAGCTCACCACTAGGGCCAACCCGTAGCTCCTACGAGCAGTACTTC. Protein product: CASSPLGPTRSSYEQYF.

J is TRBJ2-7 and V is TRBV18, with D possibly being TRBD1 (6 bases). Per germline, CDR1 KGHSH and CDR2 LQKENI. Trimming pared 4 bases from V and 0 bases from J, leaving 13 bases between. The CDR3 covers 15 residues. The DNA for the CDR3 is TGTGCCAGCTCACGACCGGGACATAGCTCCTACGAGCAGTACTTC. Its translation is CASSRPGHSSYEQYF.

V and J are TRBV7-8 and TRBJ1-1; 9 nucleotides agree with TRBD1. Germline CDR1 and CDR2: SGHVS and FQNEAQ. CDR3 length equals 14 residues. J was trimmed by 5 bases and V by 5 bases; bases with no gene match: 6. The CDR3 protein is CASSGDRVATEAFF. Written as DNA, the CDR3 is TGTGCCAGCAGCGGGGACAGGGTGGCGACTGAAGCTTTCTTT. Filled out from reference TRBV7-8 and TRBJ1-1, the complete variable domain reads GAGVSQSPRYKVAKRGQDVALRCDPISGHVSLFWYQQALGQGPEFLTYFQNEAQLDKSGLPSDRFFAERPEGSVSTLKIQRTQQEDSAVYLCASSGDRVATEAFFGQGTRLTVV.

The chain is built from TRBV15 and TRBJ1-5; 8 positions match TRBD1. Trimming removed 0 bases from V and 6 bases from J; junction bases left unmatched: 7. Germline CDR1 LNHNV, CDR2 YYDKDF (reference sequence). The CDR3 runs to 16 residues. CDR3 loop: CATSRDPGQGGQPQHF. CDR3 DNA sequence: TGTGCCACCAGCAGAGATCCAGGACAGGGAGGTCAGCCCCAGCATTTT.

This chain links TRBV3-1 (or the pseudogene TRBV3-2) with TRBJ1-1; D unresolved. Trimming took off 5 bases at V and 11 bases at J, with 15 bases between the two ends. The CDR3 is 12 residues long. Germline-derived CDR1 and CDR2 are LGHDT and YNNKEL (reference sequence). This CDR3 is CASSAYDGVAFF. The CDR3 nucleotides are TGTGCCAGCAGCGCCTACGACGGGGTGGCTTTCTTT.

For this clone: Additional DNA sequences in this sample encode the identical CDR3. This sequence joins TRBV20-1 and TRBJ1-5, with 10 bases lining up with TRBD1. Germline CDR1 and CDR2: DFQATT and SNEGSKA (reference sequence). The V and J ends lost 3 bases and 2 bases, in that order; junction bases with no gene match: 1. This CDR3 is built from 14 residues. In nucleotides, the CDR3 is TGCAGTGCTAGTGGGACAGGGGGCAATCAGCCCCAGCATTTT. It translates to CSASGTGGNQPQHF.

This chain joins TRBV11-3 and TRBJ2-7, with D possibly being TRBD2 (7 bases). This CDR3 region has 14 residues. CDR1 SGHNT and CDR2 YENEEA come from the germline V gene. Trimming cost V 8 bases and J 4 bases, with 18 bases left between them. The CDR3 region is CASSQRGAGYEQYF. CDR3 coding DNA: TGTGCCAGCTCCCAACGGGGGGCAGGGTACGAGCAGTACTTC.

The genes are TRBV5-4 and TRBJ1-2; 9 positions agree with TRBD1. CDR1 is SGHNT and CDR2 is YYREEE in the germline V gene (reference sequence). After removal of 0 bases from V and 6 bases from J, the junction contained 6 bases not matched to a gene. The CDR3 length is 15 residues. The CDR3 protein is CASSLGGTGWNGYTF. CDR3 sequence (DNA): TGTGCCAGCAGCTTGGGAGGGACAGGGTGGAATGGCTACACCTTC.

The chain couples TRBV6-5 to TRBJ2-7; 7 nucleotides line up with TRBD1. Looked up from germline, CDR1 is MNHEY and CDR2 is SVGAGI. The CDR3 contains 14 residues. V lost 2 bases, J lost 5 bases, and 6 bases stayed unmatched. The chain's CDR3 is CASSYQGTEDEQYF. DNA of the CDR3: TGTGCCAGCAGTTACCAGGGGACAGAGGACGAGCAGTACTTC.

V and J are TRBV18 and TRBJ1-5, with a tentative D call TRBD1 (5 bases). The V gene's germline CDR1 is KGHSH and CDR2 LQKENI. The CDR3 is made up of 17 amino acids. V lost 3 bases and J lost 0, with 15 bases in between. The CDR3 DNA follows: TGTGCCAGCTCACCCTATGGGCAGGGATATAGCAATCAGCCCCAGCATTTT. Translating gives CASSPYGQGYSNQPQHF. Drawing the rest from reference TRBV18 and TRBJ1-5, the complete variable domain is NAGVMQNPRHLVRRRGQEARLRCSPMKGHSHVYWYRQLPEEGLKFMVYLQKENIIDESGMPKERFSAEFPKEGPSILRIQQVVRGDSAAYFCASSPYGQGYSNQPQHFGDGTRLSIL.

This clone was detected a few times. The chain is built from TRBV7-2 and TRBJ1-2; the match to TRBD1 covers 7 bases. CDR1 is SGHTA and CDR2 is FQGNSA in the germline V gene. CDR3 length equals 13 residues. With 7 bases clipped from V and 8 bases from J, the junction kept 10 bases outside the gene matches. The CDR3 loop is CASNPRQGDGYTF. The CDR3 region has the DNA TGTGCCAGCAACCCGCGGCAGGGGGACGGCTACACCTTC.

The chain has TRBV9 and TRBJ2-5, with a weak D call TRBD1 (5 bases). V was pared by 0 bases and J by 2 bases, with 14 bases between. The V gene's germline CDR1 is SGDLS and CDR2 YYNGEE. The CDR3 is 16 residues long. The CDR3: CASSVDPGQTQETQYF. In nucleotides, the CDR3 is TGTGCCAGCAGCGTAGATCCAGGGCAGACACAAGAGACCCAGTACTTC.